These 24 T cell receptor beta chains were sequenced from one sample in a study of monozygotic twins with inflammatory bowel disease. TCRdb re-called the 5' RACE reads and gives one entry per CDR3 protein, without DNA. The sample table includes around 230,000 distinct CDR3 sequences. Sample: blood. These TCRs come from a human donor with ulcerative colitis or Crohn's disease, or a healthy co-twin of an affected twin (not recorded which).

V is TRBV5-1 and J is TRBJ2-3; the D gene TCRdb calls, TRBD1, cannot be checked with no DNA. The CDR3 length is 13 residues. Germline CDR1 is SGHRS and CDR2 is YFSETQ. The CDR3 loop is CASSLTDPATQYF.

This rearrangement joins TRBV25-1 to TRBJ2-5; TCRdb proposes TRBD2, but this gene call is untestable without DNA. This CDR3 has 16 residues. In germline, CDR1 is MGHDK, CDR2 SYGVNS. Here the CDR3 reads CASSEALATVEETQYF.

The rearrangement joins TRBV20-1 to TRBJ2-2. CDR3 size: 15 residues. Germline V lookup: CDR1 DFQATT, CDR2 SNEGSKA (reference sequence). The CDR3 region is CSARSIDPNTGELFF.

This chain connects TRBV5-5 to TRBJ2-2. This CDR3 is built from 16 residues. Germline V gene lookup returns CDR1 SGHKS and CDR2 YYEKEE (reference sequence). CDR3 residues: CASSRLGSGDTGELFF. Combining the CDR3 with reference TRBV5-5 and TRBJ2-2 gives the whole variable domain DAGVTQSPTHLIKTRGQQVTLRCSPISGHKSVSWYQQVLGQGPQFIFQYYEKEERGRGNFPDRFSARQFPNYSSELNVNALLLGDSALYLCASSRLGSGDTGELFFGEGSRLTVL.

The chain carries TRBV27 and TRBJ1-2; TCRdb proposes TRBD1, but this gene call is untestable without DNA. The V gene's germline CDR1 is MNHEY and CDR2 SMNVEV (reference sequence). The CDR3 loop spans 18 amino acids. The CDR3 spells CASSSSFETGKLGSGYTF.

This chain connects TRBV2 to TRBJ2-3; TCRdb reports TRBD2, a call that lacks DNA to check it against. Germline loops: CDR1 SNHLY, CDR2 FYNNEI. The CDR3 totals 15 residues. The CDR3 sequence: CASIFQDYSTDTQYF.

The chain combines TRBV7-9 with TRBJ1-6; the D gene TCRdb calls, TRBD1, cannot be checked with no DNA. Germline CDR1 and CDR2: SEHNR and FQNEAQ (reference sequence). The CDR3 length is 17 residues. The CDR3 sequence is CASSPLTQGLGNSPLHF. Full variable domain (rest looked up from reference TRBV7-9 and TRBJ1-6): DTGVSQNPRHKITKRGQNVTFRCDPISEHNRLYWYRQTLGQGPEFLTYFQNEAQLEKSRLLSDRFSAERPKGSFSTLEIQRTEQGDSAMYLCASSPLTQGLGNSPLHFGNGTRLTVT.

The chain uses TRBV19 and TRBJ2-1; TCRdb gives TRBD1 as the D gene, but with no DNA this cannot be confirmed. This CDR3 is 16 amino acids long. The germline gives CDR1 LNHDA, CDR2 SQIVND (reference sequence). The CDR3 spells CASSMGPNRKYNEQFF. The variable domain in full, with the rest retrieved from reference TRBV19 and TRBJ2-1, is DGGITQSPKYLFRKEGQNVTLSCEQNLNHDAMYWYRQDPGQGLRLIYYSQIVNDFQKGDIAEGYSVSREKKESFPLTVTSAQKNPTAFYLCASSMGPNRKYNEQFFGPGTRLTVL.

This rearrangement joins TRBV7-6 to TRBJ1-2. The CDR3 spans 14 residues. In germline, CDR1 is SGHVS, CDR2 FNYEAQ. The CDR3 loop reads CASSLGDGVIGYTF.

This rearrangement joins TRBV6-2 or TRBV6-3 to TRBJ2-3. Germline CDR1 is MNHEY and CDR2 is SVGEGT. The CDR3 extends over 11 amino acids. Here the CDR3 reads CASRTADTQYF.

CDR3 in amino acids: CASSSIAATYNEQFF. The rearrangement uses TRBV5-1 and TRBJ2-1; TCRdb gives TRBD2 as the D gene, but with no DNA this cannot be confirmed. Germline CDR1 and CDR2: SGHRS and YFSETQ. The CDR3 runs 15 residues.

The chain employs TRBV12-5 and TRBJ2-1; TCRdb indicates TRBD2, and absent DNA this call remains unverified. The germline V gene has CDR1 LGHNT and CDR2 FRNRAP. The CDR3 has 16 residues. CDR3 residues: CASGPRFERAYNEQFF.

The chain is built from TRBV5-1 and TRBJ2-3; TCRdb's D call of TRBD2 is untestable without DNA. Per germline, CDR1 SGHRS and CDR2 YFSETQ. The CDR3 has 15 residues. CDR3 sequence: CASSRSSGSTDTQYF.

This chain connects TRBV7-9 to TRBJ1-5; TCRdb names TRBD1, which stays unverified in the absence of DNA. Germline V gene lookup returns CDR1 SEHNR and CDR2 FQNEAQ (reference sequence). The CDR3 contains 15 residues. CDR3 sequence: CASSRTDRGRQPQHF.

The chain employs TRBV4-1 and TRBJ2-1; TCRdb's D call, TRBD1, is unchecked because there is no DNA. This CDR3 comprises 17 residues. Per the germline V gene, CDR1 is MGHRA and CDR2 is YSYEKL. The CDR3 spells CASSHPRETSSYNEQFF.

This chain connects TRBV28 to TRBJ1-2. In germline, CDR1 is MDHEN, CDR2 SYDVKM. CDR3 size: 13 residues. CDR3 sequence: CASSWTESHGYTF.

The chain links TRBV12-3 or TRBV12-4 to TRBJ1-1; the D gene TCRdb calls, TRBD1, cannot be checked with no DNA. This CDR3 has 13 residues. The CDR3 protein is CASSATGGGEAFF.

The chain employs TRBV20-1 and TRBJ2-7; TCRdb designates TRBD1, a call that cannot be tested without DNA. Germline V CDR1 and CDR2: DFQATT, SNEGSKA (reference sequence). This CDR3 has 14 amino acids. CDR3 residues: CSAYAGTGSYEQYF.

The rearrangement joins TRBV5-4 to TRBJ2-2; the D gene TCRdb calls, TRBD2, cannot be checked with no DNA. Germline CDR1 is SGHNT and CDR2 is YYREEE (reference sequence). CDR3 size: 16 residues. The CDR3 loop reads CASRGEGLFGSGELFF.

The chain carries TRBV12-3 or TRBV12-4 and TRBJ1-2. The CDR3 sequence is 13 residues long. CDR3 protein: CASRRNANYGYTF.

The rearrangement links TRBV10-2 to TRBJ2-3; without DNA, the TCRdb call of TRBD2 cannot be checked. This CDR3 spans 18 amino acids. Germline CDR1 is WSHSY and CDR2 is SAAADI. CDR3 sequence: CASSDSPAGGLSTDTQYF.

The rearrangement uses TRBV5-1 and TRBJ2-7; as DNA is missing, the TRBD2 call by TCRdb cannot be tested. The CDR3 runs 14 residues. CDR1 and CDR2 from the germline V gene are SGHRS and YFSETQ. This chain's CDR3 is CASSRLAGFYEQYF.

V usage is TRBV6-1 and J usage is TRBJ1-5; TCRdb returns TRBD1, unconfirmable since there is no DNA. From germline, CDR1 is MNHNS and CDR2 SASEGT. The CDR3 covers 13 residues. Here the CDR3 reads CASLGQGNQPQHF.

Here the CDR3 reads CASSIIAGGYEQYF. The V and J genes are TRBV19 and TRBJ2-7; the D gene TCRdb calls, TRBD2, cannot be checked with no DNA. The CDR3 runs 14 residues. From germline, CDR1 is LNHDA and CDR2 SQIVND (reference sequence).